Below, 15 T cell receptor beta chains from the same sample are listed, as sequenced in a study of neurological immune-mediated disorders. TCRdb used MiXCR to reprocess the 5' RACE reads, holding one entry per CDR3 protein. Among about 54,000 distinct CDR3 sequences listed, approximately 3.6% were seen once. Sequenced input: CD4+ T cells from blood. The receptors stem from a woman between 35 and 50 years old with multiple sclerosis.

This clonotype showed up many times. The rearrangement uses TRBV4-1 and TRBJ1-1, with a weak D call TRBD1 (6 bases). Trimming shortened V by 1 base and J by 7 bases, and 16 bases separated the two germline ends. The CDR3 covers 15 residues. Germline values: CDR1 MGHRA, CDR2 YSYEKL. The CDR3, as DNA: TGCGCCAGCAGCCAAGTAGGGGGGCGTAATGGTGAAGCTTTCTTT. Translation gives CASSQVGGRNGEAFF.

This clonotype was recorded many times. J is TRBJ1-1 and V is TRBV2; possibly TRBD1 for D (6 bases). Trimming pared 7 bases from V and 0 bases from J, leaving 12 bases between. Germline CDR1 SNHLY, CDR2 FYNNEI. This CDR3 region has 14 residues. The CDR3 sequence: CASTLGQMNTEAFF. In DNA, the CDR3 is TGTGCCAGCACGTTGGGACAAATGAACACTGAAGCTTTCTTT. The variable domain in full, completed from reference TRBV2 and TRBJ1-1, reads EPEVTQTPSHQVTQMGQEVILRCVPISNHLYFYWYRQILGQKVEFLVSFYNNEISEKSEIFDDQFSVERPDGSNFTLKIRSTKLEDSAMYFCASTLGQMNTEAFFGQGTRLTVV.

The sample holds many counts of this clonotype. The chain combines TRBV5-1 with TRBJ1-6, with D perhaps matching TRBD1 (6 bases). V was clipped by 0 bases and J by 2 bases, with 12 bases between them. This CDR3 region has 17 residues. Germline lookup yields CDR1 SGHRS and CDR2 YFSETQ. CDR3 DNA sequence: TGCGCCAGCAGCTTGGTCGGGGGGCGAGCCTATAATTCACCCCTCCACTTT. It is translated as CASSLVGGRAYNSPLHF.

This clonotype was found many times. This sequence joins TRBV6-6 and TRBJ2-1, with 7 bases aligning to TRBD2. The J segment lost 14 bases and the V segment lost 4 bases, leaving 11 bases of the junction unmatched. The CDR3 covers 13 residues. The V gene's germline CDR1 is MNHNY and CDR2 SVGAGI (reference sequence). The CDR3 loop reads CASSSSWGGEEFF. The CDR3 region has the DNA TGTGCCAGCAGTTCCTCTTGGGGGGGGGAGGAGTTCTTC.

This clonotype has a count of ten or more. With a much larger clone just one base away, this may be a read error. The chain carries TRBV15 and TRBJ2-2; D possibly uses TRBD1 or TRBD2 (6 bases each). The germline V gene encodes CDR1 LNHNV and CDR2 YYDKDF (reference sequence). CDR3 length equals 15 residues. V lost 0 bases and J lost 6, with 11 bases in between. The CDR3 sequence is CATSREWGASGELFF. The CDR3 DNA follows: TGTGCCACCAGCAGAGAGTGGGGGGCATCCGGGGAGCTGTTTTTT.

This clonotype was seen ten or more times. The chain couples TRBV12-3 or TRBV12-4 to TRBJ1-1, with TRBD1 matching over 9 bases. The trim removed 6 bases at V and 5 bases at J, leaving 4 bases unmatched. The CDR3 has 13 amino acids. CDR3 amino acids: CASSQTGGTEAFF. The CDR3 nucleotides read TGTGCCAGCAGCCAGACAGGGGGAACTGAAGCTTTCTTT.

This clonotype came up many times. The V gene is TRBV5-1, the J gene TRBJ1-2, with D perhaps matching TRBD1 (5 bases). Germline-derived CDR1 and CDR2 are SGHRS and YFSETQ. Trimming cost V 0 bases and J 0 bases, with 12 bases left between them. The CDR3 length is 16 residues. The CDR3 bases are TGCGCCAGCAGCTTGGGAGGGGCGTCATCTAACTATGGCTACACCTTC. Its translation: CASSLGGASSNYGYTF.

This clonotype was picked up many times. The chain has TRBV24-1 and TRBJ2-1; the match to TRBD1 covers 8 bases. Germline CDR1 and CDR2: KGHDR and SFDVKD. This CDR3 region has 13 residues. The trim removed 3 bases at V and 10 bases at J, leaving 4 bases unmatched. The CDR3 DNA is TGTGCCACCAGTGATCCCCGGGACAGGGAGCAGTTCTTC. Its protein is CATSDPRDREQFF.

This chain uses TRBV5-4 with TRBJ1-2; 8 nucleotides align to TRBD1. V dropped 6 bases and J dropped 3; count of bases not matched to a gene: 4. CDR3 size: 13 residues. CDR1 is SGHNT and CDR2 is YYREEE in the germline V gene (reference sequence). In DNA form, the CDR3 reads TGTGCCAGCACATCGACAGGGGACTATGGCTACACCTTC. Translation: CASTSTGDYGYTF.

The sample holds many counts of this clonotype. The chain is built from TRBV24-1 and TRBJ2-7, with 11 bases aligning to TRBD2. Germline V gene data show CDR1 as KGHDR and CDR2 as SFDVKD. After removal of 4 bases from V and 3 bases from J, the junction contained 7 bases not matched to a gene. This CDR3 spans 16 amino acids. The CDR3 DNA reads TGTGCCACCAGTGACGGTGGGACTAGCGGCGGCTACGAGCAGTACTTC. It codes for CATSDGGTSGGYEQYF.

V and J are TRBV19 and TRBJ1-2, with a tentative D call TRBD1 (5 bases). In germline, CDR1 is LNHDA, CDR2 SQIVND (reference sequence). V lost 10 bases to trimming and J lost 4 bases, with 10 bases between them. The CDR3 consists of 11 residues. The DNA for the CDR3 is TGTGCCACGACAGATCTCTATGGCTACACCTTC. Amino acid sequence: CATTDLYGYTF.

In its sample, this clonotype was seen many times. The chain recombines TRBV20-1 with TRBJ2-2, with TRBD2 matching 10 bases. V dropped 6 bases and J dropped 7; count of bases not matched to a gene: 11. There are 15 residues in the CDR3. CDR1 DFQATT and CDR2 SNEGSKA come from the germline V gene (reference sequence). The CDR3 loop is CSAASGTSVGGELFF. CDR3 bases: TGCAGTGCGGCCTCGGGGACTAGCGTTGGCGGGGAGCTGTTTTTT.

The table lists this clonotype with many counts. The genes are TRBV5-5 and TRBJ1-1; the D gene is possibly TRBD1 (5 bases). Deletions cut 2 bases from V and 6 bases from J, with 14 bases between. The CDR3 consists of 14 residues. Germline CDR1 and CDR2: SGHKS and YYEKEE (reference sequence). CDR3 protein: CASSFGGTRAEAFF. CDR3 bases: TGTGCCAGCAGCTTCGGGGGGACTCGGGCTGAAGCTTTCTTT.

This clonotype has ten or more counts. The gene calls are TRBV12-5 and TRBJ2-5, with D perhaps being TRBD1 or TRBD2 (6 bases each). CDR1 is LGHNT and CDR2 is FRNRAP in the germline V gene. The CDR3 loop spans 15 amino acids. The V and J ends lost 2 bases and 13 bases respectively, with 23 bases between them. In nucleotides, the CDR3 is TGTGCTAGTGGTTTGACGACGGGGGCCCAAAGGCCCCGGTACTTC. Translation: CASGLTTGAQRPRYF.

This clonotype was detected ten times or more. The rearrangement links TRBV10-2 to TRBJ2-1; TRBD1 agrees at 7 bases. This CDR3 spans 14 amino acids. The germline V gene encodes CDR1 WSHSY and CDR2 SAAADI. V shed 4 bases and J 8 bases; nucleotides not matched to a gene: 8. CDR3 in amino acids: CASSAAGGSYEQFF. In DNA form, the CDR3 reads TGCGCCAGCAGTGCGGCAGGGGGTAGCTATGAGCAGTTCTTC.